This paragraph reports one TCR beta chain. The sample is drawn from a study of blood T cell repertoires in COVID-19. Background on the study: Samples taken during acute and convalescent COVID-19 were collected in the United States, Italy and Spain.

Per the study methods: Counts of nucleated cells, estimated from reference gene primer amplification, were obtained. The method was immunoSEQ multiplex PCR; TCRdb's version includes in-frame clones alone and lacks a portion of them. The V and J calls and clone size were taken over from that table, and D and trimming were inferred from the DNA. The table shows 34,000 or so clones, with about nine tenths occurring only once. The material sequenced was peripheral blood. This clonotype originated in a man in his forties or fifties with active or convalescent COVID-19.

DNA for the CDR3: TGTGCCAGCTCACCTAGTGAAAAACTGTTTTTT. The encoded protein is CASSPSEKLFF. The chain has TRBV18 and TRBJ1-4; the D is unclear. Germline V lookup: CDR1 KGHSH, CDR2 LQKENI. There are 11 residues in the CDR3. Trimming took off 3 bases at V and 7 bases at J, with 3 bases between the two ends.